This T cell receptor (beta chain) originates from a study of cytomegalovirus exposure and HLA in healthy donors. Study-wide points: A reported reduction in N-insertions relative to the roughly 700-donor mean was seen in an Asian-associated ancestry cluster in a later analysis. Most observed TCR sequences were rare, whereas some public TCRs were detected in many donors. Reports showed the classifier diagnosing cytomegalovirus status with high specificity and sensitivity.

This CDR3 is 16 amino acids long. Germline-derived CDR1 and CDR2 are LGHNT and FRNRAP. Trimming left V 5 bases short and J 0 bases short, with 11 bases between. About this clone: Antigen unknown.

The PCR ran on 60 Vbeta and 13 Jbeta primers. Original analysis: Counted up in a later analysis, unique TCR beta chains came to about 83 million, with 9.5 million to 13 million shared. The data were produced by immunoSEQ multiplex PCR, yet TCRdb's version contains in-frame clones alone and is incomplete. Clone size and the V and J calls come from that table; the DNA yielded D and trimming. The sample records 200,000 or so clones, more than 75% being singletons. The TCR was taken from a girl under two years old in good health and CMV-seronegative. Sequenced: PBMCs. This chain joins TRBV12-5 and TRBJ2-6; possible D gene TRBD1, 6 bases. CDR3 nucleotides: TGTGCTAGTGGTACCGGGACAAACTCTGGGGCCAACGTCCTGACTTTC. Protein product: CASGTGTNSGANVLTF. Full variable domain (remainder filled in from reference TRBV12-5 and TRBJ2-6): DARVTQTPRHKVTEMGQEVTMRCQPILGHNTVFWYRQTMMQGLELLAYFRNRAPLDDSGMPKDRFSAEMPDATLATLKIQPSEPRDSAVYFCASGTGTNSGANVLTFGAGSRLTVL.